Sequencing of this T cell receptor (beta chain) was carried out in a study of blood T cell repertoires in COVID-19. Study in general: Samples taken during acute and convalescent COVID-19 were collected in the United States, Italy and Spain. From T cells, B-cell-depleted T cells, or PBMCs came the material, which was cDNA or gDNA.

Per the original methods: Reference gene primer amplification yielded estimated nucleated cell counts. TCRdb's table, derived via immunoSEQ multiplex PCR, lists solely in-frame clones and lacks some. V, J and clone size derive from that table, while D and trimming were established from the DNA sequence. The sample holds about 180,000 clones, roughly 88% seen once. The receptor comes from a man in his 60s with acute or convalescent COVID-19. Material for sequencing was peripheral blood.

The CDR3 loop reads CASSYSIASEQYF. The DNA of the CDR3 is TGTGCCAGCAGTTACTCGATAGCGAGCGAGCAGTACTTC. The chain employs TRBV6-2 or TRBV6-3 and TRBJ2-7, with D maybe TRBD2 (5 bases). The CDR3 has 13 residues. Trimming pared 0 bases from V and 6 bases from J, leaving 9 bases between. Germline-derived CDR1 and CDR2 are MNHEY and SVGEGT.